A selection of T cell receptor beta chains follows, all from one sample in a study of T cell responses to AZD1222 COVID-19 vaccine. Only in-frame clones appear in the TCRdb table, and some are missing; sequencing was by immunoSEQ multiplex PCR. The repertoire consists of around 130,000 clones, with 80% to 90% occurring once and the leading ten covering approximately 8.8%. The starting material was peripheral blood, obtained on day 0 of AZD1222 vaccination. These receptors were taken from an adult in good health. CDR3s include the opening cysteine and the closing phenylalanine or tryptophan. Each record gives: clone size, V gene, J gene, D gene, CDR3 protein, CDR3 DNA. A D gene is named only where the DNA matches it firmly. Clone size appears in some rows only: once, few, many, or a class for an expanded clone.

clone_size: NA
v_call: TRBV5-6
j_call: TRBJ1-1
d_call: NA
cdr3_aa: CASSLTGTTEAFF
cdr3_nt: TGTGCCAGCAGCTTGACAGGTACCACTGAAGCTTTCTTT

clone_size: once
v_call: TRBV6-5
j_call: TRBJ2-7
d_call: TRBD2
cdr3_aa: CASSSGAGGPHEQYF
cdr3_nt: TGTGCCAGCAGCTCCGGGGCGGGAGGCCCCCACGAGCAGTACTTC

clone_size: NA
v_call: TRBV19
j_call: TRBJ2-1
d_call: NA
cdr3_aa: CASRQQGVKNEQFF
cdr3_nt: TGTGCCAGTAGACAACAGGGTGTCAAAAATGAGCAGTTCTTC

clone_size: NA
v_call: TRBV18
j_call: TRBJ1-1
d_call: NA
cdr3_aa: CASSPGTQETEAFF
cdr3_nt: TGTGCCAGCTCACCAGGCACCCAGGAGACTGAAGCTTTCTTT

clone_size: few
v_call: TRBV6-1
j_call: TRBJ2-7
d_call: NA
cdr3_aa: CASSEGGSYEQYF
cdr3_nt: TGTGCCAGCAGTGAAGGGGGATCCTACGAGCAGTACTTC

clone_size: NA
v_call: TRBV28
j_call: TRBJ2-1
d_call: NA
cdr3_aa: CASSLAGSRNEQFF
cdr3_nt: TGTGCCAGCAGTTTGGCGGGCAGCCGGAATGAGCAGTTCTTC

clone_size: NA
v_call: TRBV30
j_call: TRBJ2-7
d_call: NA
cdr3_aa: CAWSVPAYEQYF
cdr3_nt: TGTGCCTGGAGTGTACCGGCATACGAGCAGTACTTC

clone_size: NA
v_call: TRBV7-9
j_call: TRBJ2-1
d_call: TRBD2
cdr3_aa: CASSPGRDGREYNEQFF
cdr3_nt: TGTGCCAGCAGCCCTGGTCGGGACGGGAGGGAGTACAATGAGCAGTTCTTC

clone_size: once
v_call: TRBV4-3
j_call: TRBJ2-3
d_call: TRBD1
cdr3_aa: CASSQGTGVTDTQYF
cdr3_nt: TGCGCCAGCAGCCAAGGGACAGGGGTGACAGATACGCAGTATTTT

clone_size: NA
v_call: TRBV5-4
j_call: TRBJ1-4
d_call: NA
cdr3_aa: CASSPQRGRGTNEKLFF
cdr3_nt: TGTGCCAGCAGCCCCCAGCGGGGCCGCGGAACTAATGAAAAACTGTTTTTT

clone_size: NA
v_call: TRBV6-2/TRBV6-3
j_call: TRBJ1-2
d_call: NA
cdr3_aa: CASSLDSSGYGYTF
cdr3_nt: TGTGCCAGCAGTTTGGACAGTTCGGGGTATGGCTACACCTTC

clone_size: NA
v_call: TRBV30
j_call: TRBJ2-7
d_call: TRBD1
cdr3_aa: CAWRPDNWDRGVSPHYEQYF
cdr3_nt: TGTGCCTGGAGACCTGACAATTGGGACAGGGGAGTATCACCACACTACGAGCAGTACTTC

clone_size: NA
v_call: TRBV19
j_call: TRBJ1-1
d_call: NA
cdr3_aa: CASMRQVMNTEAFF
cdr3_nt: TGTGCCAGTATGCGACAGGTCATGAACACTGAAGCTTTCTTT

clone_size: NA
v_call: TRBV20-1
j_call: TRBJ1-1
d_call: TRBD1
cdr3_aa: CSASSYRGDTEAFF
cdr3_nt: TGCAGTGCTAGTTCTTACAGGGGCGACACTGAAGCTTTCTTT

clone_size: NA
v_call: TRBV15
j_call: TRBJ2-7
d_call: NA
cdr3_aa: CATSRDREREQYF
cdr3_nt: TGTGCCACCAGCAGAGATCGGGAGCGGGAGCAGTACTTC

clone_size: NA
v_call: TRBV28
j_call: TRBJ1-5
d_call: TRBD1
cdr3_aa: CASSRGSPGNQPQHF
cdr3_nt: TGTGCCAGCAGCAGGGGGAGTCCGGGGAATCAGCCCCAGCATTTT

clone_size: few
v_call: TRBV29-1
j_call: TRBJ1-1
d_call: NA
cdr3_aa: CSVVPSGVEAFF
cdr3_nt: TGCAGCGTTGTCCCCTCAGGGGTTGAAGCTTTCTTT

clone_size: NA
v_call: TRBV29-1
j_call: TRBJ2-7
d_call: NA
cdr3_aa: CSVAPAPGTYEQYF
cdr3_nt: TGCAGCGTTGCCCCCGCCCCAGGTACCTACGAGCAGTACTTC

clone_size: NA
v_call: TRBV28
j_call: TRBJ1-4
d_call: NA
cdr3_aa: CASSFPLEKLFF
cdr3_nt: TGTGCCAGCAGTTTCCCCTTAGAAAAACTGTTTTTT

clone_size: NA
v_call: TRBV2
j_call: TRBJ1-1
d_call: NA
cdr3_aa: CASSGEREAEAFF
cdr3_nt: TGTGCCAGCAGTGGAGAGCGGGAGGCTGAAGCTTTCTTT

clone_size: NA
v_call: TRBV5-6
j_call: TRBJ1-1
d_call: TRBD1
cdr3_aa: CASSRIDRGAEAFF
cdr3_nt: TGTGCCAGCAGCCGTATTGACAGGGGCGCTGAAGCTTTCTTT

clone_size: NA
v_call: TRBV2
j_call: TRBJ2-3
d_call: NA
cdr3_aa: CASGNGDYTDTQYF
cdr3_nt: TGTGCCAGCGGCAACGGGGATTACACAGATACGCAGTATTTT

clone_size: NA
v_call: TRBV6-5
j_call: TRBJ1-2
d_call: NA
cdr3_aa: CASSYGADYGYTF
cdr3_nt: TGTGCCAGCAGTTACGGGGCCGACTATGGCTACACCTTC

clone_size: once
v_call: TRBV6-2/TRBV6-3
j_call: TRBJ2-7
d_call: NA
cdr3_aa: CASSPTAGDSSYEQYF
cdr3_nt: TGTGCCAGCAGCCCCACGGCGGGGGACAGTTCCTACGAGCAGTACTTC

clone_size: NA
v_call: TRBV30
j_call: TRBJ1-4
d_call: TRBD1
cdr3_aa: CAWSGTDRGYEKLFF
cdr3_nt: TGTGCCTGGAGTGGGACGGACAGGGGATATGAAAAACTGTTTTTT

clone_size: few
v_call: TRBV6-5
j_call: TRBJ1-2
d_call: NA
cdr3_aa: CASSPRKQGGDGYTF
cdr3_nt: TGTGCCAGCAGTCCGCGTAAACAGGGAGGAGATGGCTACACCTTC

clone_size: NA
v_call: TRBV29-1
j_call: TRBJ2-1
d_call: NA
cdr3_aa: CSGNTGARKNNEQFF
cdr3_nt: TGCAGCGGAAATACGGGGGCGCGGAAGAACAATGAGCAGTTCTTC

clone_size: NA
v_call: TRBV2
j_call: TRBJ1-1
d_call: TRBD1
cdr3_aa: CASGTGAIVTEAFF
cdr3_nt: TGTGCCTCAGGGACAGGGGCTATAGTCACTGAAGCTTTCTTT

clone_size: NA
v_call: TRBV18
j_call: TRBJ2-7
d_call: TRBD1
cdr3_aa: CASSAGTGIHEQYF
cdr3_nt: TGTGCCAGCTCAGCTGGGACAGGGATCCACGAGCAGTACTTC

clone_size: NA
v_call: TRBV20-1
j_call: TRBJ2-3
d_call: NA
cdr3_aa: CSAKNGDTQYF
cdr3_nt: TGCAGTGCCAAAAACGGAGATACGCAGTATTTT

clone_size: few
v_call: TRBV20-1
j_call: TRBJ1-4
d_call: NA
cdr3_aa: CSLTRGEKLFF
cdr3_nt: TGCAGTCTGACAAGGGGGGAAAAACTGTTTTTT

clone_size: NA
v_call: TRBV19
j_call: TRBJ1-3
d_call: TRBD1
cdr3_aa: CASSSPNRGLNTIYF
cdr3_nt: TGTGCCAGTAGTTCCCCCAACAGGGGATTGAACACCATATATTTT

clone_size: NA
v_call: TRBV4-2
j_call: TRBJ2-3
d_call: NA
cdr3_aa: CASSQDSSFGEDTQYF
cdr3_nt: TGTGCCAGCAGCCAAGATTCGTCTTTCGGCGAAGATACGCAGTATTTT

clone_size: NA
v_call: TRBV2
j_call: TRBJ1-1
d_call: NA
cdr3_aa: CAFHQGPWDTEAFF
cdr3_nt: TGTGCCTTTCACCAAGGGCCTTGGGACACTGAAGCTTTCTTT

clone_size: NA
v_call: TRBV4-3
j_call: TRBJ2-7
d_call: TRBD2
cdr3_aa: CASSQDGGRASSYEQYF
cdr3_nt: TGCGCCAGCAGCCAAGACGGTGGGAGGGCCTCATCCTACGAGCAGTACTTC

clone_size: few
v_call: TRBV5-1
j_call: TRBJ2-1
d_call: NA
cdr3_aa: CASSLAWPPATDEQFF
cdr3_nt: TGCGCCAGCAGCTTGGCCTGGCCCCCTGCCACTGATGAGCAGTTCTTC

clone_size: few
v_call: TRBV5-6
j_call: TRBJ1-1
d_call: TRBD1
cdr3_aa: CASSGTENTEAFF
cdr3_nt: TGTGCCAGCAGCGGGACAGAGAACACTGAAGCTTTCTTT

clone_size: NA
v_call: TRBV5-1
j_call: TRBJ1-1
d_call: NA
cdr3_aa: CASSFVFATEAFF
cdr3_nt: TGCGCCAGCAGCTTCGTTTTCGCGACTGAAGCTTTCTTT

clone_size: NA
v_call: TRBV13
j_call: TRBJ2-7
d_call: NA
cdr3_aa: CASSRRVPYEQYF
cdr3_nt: TGTGCCAGCAGCCGACGGGTGCCTTACGAGCAGTACTTC

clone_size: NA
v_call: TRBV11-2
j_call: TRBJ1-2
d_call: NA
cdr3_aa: CASSSSGTSYYGYTF
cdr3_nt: TGTGCCAGCAGCTCTTCCGGGACATCCTACTATGGCTACACCTTC

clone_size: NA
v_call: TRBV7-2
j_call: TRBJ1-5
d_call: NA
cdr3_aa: CASGGNQPQHF
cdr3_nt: TGTGCCAGCGGGGGTAATCAGCCCCAGCATTTT

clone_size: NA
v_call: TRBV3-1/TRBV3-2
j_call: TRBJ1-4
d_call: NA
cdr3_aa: CASSRRQELNEKLFF
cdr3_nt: TGTGCCAGCAGCCGCCGACAGGAACTGAATGAAAAACTGTTTTTT

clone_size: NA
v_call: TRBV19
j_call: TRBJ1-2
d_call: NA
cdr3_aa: CASSSSTVPLYGYTF
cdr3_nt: TGTGCCAGTAGTAGCTCGACAGTTCCCCTCTATGGCTACACCTTC

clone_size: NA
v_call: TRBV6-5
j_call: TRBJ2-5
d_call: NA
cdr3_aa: CASKAGHQETQYF
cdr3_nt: TGTGCCAGCAAGGCGGGGCACCAAGAGACCCAGTACTTC

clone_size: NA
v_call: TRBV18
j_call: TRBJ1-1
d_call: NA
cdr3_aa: CASSINGVSSEAFF
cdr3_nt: TGTGCCAGCTCAATAAACGGGGTCAGCTCTGAAGCTTTCTTT

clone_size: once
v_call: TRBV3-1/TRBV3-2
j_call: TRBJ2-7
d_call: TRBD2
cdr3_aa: CASSQDIRLATLEQYF
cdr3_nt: TGTGCCAGCAGCCAAGATATCCGACTAGCGACTCTCGAGCAGTACTTC

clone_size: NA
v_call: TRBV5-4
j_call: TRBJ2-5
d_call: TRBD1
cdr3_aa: CASFGTGQTTQYF
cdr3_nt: TGTGCCAGCTTTGGGACAGGGCAAACGACCCAGTACTTC

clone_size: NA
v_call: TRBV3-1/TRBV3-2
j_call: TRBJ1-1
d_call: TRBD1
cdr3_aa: CASSQDNPGQYTEAFF
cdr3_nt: TGTGCCAGCAGCCAAGATAATCCGGGACAGTACACTGAAGCTTTCTTT

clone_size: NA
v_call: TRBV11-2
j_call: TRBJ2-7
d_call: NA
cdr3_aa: CASRSTRGDYEQYF
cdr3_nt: TGTGCCAGCAGATCTACGAGGGGAGACTACGAGCAGTACTTC

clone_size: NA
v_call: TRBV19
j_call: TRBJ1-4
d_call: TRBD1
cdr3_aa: CASSRQTGAGGEKLFF
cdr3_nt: TGTGCCAGTAGTAGACAAACAGGGGCCGGAGGTGAAAAACTGTTTTTT

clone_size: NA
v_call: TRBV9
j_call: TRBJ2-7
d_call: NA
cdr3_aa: CASSAGQSGYEQYF
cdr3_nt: TGTGCCAGCAGCGCAGGACAGAGCGGCTACGAGCAGTACTTC

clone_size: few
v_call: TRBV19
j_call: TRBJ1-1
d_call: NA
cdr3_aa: CASSIEGGRVGQTEAFF
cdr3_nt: TGTGCCAGTAGTATAGAGGGTGGACGTGTGGGGCAAACTGAAGCTTTCTTT

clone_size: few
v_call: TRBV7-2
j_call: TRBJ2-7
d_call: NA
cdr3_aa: CASSLGTGFAEQYF
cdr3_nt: TGTGCCAGCAGCTTAGGGACTGGCTTCGCCGAGCAGTACTTC

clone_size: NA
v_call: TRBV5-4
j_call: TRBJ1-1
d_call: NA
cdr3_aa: CASSFSGTAFF
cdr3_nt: TGTGCCAGCAGCTTCTCGGGGACGGCTTTCTTT